This T cell receptor (beta chain) emerged from a study of shared clonotypes between healthy human individuals. In the original workflow: Junction-only sequences without quality scores were provided by ImmunoSEQ, so filtering was different. Libraries were prepared by immunoSEQ multiplex PCR; TCRdb keeps only in-frame clonotypes and omits some of them. Clonal size and the V and J genes are those of that table, whereas D and trimming came from the DNA. The data hold about 380,000 clones, with about 97% observed a single time. V was clipped by 5 bases and J by 0 bases, with 14 bases between them. Per the germline V gene, CDR1 is MDHEN and CDR2 is SYDVKM. This CDR3 has 16 residues.

The sequencing sample was made of memory CD8+ T cells sorted from blood. As to subset: CD45RO+ cells pooled with CCR7-negative TemRA cells. The sequence derives from a young man in good health. The chain employs TRBV28 and TRBJ1-3; possible D gene TRBD1, 6 bases. CDR3 in DNA: TGTGCCAGCAGTCCACCCCGGGACAACTCTGGAAACACCATATATTTT. Protein sequence: CASSPPRDNSGNTIYF.